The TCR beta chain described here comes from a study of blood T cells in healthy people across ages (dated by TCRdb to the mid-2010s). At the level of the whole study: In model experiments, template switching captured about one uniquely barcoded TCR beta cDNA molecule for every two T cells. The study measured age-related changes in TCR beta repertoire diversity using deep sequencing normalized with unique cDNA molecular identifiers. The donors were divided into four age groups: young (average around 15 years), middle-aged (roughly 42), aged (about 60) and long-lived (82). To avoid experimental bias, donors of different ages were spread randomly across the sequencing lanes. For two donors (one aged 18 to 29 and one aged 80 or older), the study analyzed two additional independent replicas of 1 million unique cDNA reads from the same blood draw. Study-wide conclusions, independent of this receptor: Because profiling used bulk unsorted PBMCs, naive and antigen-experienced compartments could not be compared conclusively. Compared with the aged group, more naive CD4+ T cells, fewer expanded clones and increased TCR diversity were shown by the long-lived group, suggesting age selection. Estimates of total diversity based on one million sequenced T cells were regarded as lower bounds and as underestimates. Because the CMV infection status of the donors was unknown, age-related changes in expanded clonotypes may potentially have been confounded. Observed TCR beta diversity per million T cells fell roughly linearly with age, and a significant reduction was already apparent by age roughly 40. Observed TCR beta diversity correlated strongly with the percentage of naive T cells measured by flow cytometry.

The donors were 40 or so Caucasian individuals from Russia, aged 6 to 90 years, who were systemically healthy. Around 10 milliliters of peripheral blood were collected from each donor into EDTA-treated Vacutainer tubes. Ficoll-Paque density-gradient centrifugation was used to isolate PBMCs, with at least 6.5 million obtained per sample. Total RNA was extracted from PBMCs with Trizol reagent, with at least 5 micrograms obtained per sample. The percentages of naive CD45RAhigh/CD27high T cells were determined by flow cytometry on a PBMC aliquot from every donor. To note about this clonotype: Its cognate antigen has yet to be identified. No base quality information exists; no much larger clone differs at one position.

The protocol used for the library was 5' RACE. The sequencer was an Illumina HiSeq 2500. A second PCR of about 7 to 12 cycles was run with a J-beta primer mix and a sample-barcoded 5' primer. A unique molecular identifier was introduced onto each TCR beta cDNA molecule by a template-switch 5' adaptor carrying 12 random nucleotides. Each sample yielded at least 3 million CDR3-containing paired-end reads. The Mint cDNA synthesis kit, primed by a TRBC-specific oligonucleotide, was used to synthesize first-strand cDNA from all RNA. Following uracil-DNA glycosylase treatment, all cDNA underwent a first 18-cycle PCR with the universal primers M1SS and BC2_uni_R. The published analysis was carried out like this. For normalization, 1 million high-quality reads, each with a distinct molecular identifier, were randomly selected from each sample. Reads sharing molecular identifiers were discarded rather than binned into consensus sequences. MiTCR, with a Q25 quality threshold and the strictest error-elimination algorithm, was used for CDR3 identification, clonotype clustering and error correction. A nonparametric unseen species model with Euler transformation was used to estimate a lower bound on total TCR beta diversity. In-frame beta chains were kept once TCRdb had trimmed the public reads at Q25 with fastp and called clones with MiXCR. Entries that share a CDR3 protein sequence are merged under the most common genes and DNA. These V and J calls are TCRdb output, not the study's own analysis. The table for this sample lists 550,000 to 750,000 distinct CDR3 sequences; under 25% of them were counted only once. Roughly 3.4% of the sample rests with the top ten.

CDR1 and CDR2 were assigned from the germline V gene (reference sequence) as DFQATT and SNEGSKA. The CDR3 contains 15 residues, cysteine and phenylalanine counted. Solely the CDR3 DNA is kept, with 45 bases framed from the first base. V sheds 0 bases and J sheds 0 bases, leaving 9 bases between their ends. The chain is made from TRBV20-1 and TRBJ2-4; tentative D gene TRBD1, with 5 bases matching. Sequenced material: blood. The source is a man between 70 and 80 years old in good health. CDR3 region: CSARDWGLAKNIQYF. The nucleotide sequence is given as TGCAGTGCTAGAGATTGGGGCCTAGCCAAAAACATTCAGTACTTC.